The 6 T cell receptor beta chains in this list originate from one sample, sequenced in a study of long-term antiretroviral therapy in people with HIV. Run at survey level, the immunoSEQ assay was version v3.0. TCRdb's table, derived via immunoSEQ multiplex PCR, lists solely in-frame clones and lacks some. Of about 21,000 clones detected, more than 70% appear once; the ten largest clones hold less than 15%. Sequenced here: unsorted PBMCs, sampled approximately 1.8 years before starting antiretroviral therapy. The receptors shown here come from a woman in her 40s with HIV.

The chain links TRBV2 to TRBJ1-2; D not resolved. Germline V CDR1 and CDR2: SNHLY, FYNNEI. Trimming took off 8 bases at V and 1 base at J, with 11 bases between the two ends. This CDR3 region has 13 residues. The CDR3 region has the DNA TGTGCCAGCCAATCCACGGATAACTATGGCTACACCTTC. Protein product: CASQSTDNYGYTF.

This chain connects TRBV29-1 to TRBJ1-4; the D gene is possibly TRBD1 (5 bases). The CDR3 contains 13 residues. Germline V gene lookup returns CDR1 SQVTM and CDR2 ANQGSEA. Trimming stripped 3 bases from V and 4 bases from J, with 9 bases between. This CDR3 reads CSVELTDNEKLFF. In nucleotides, the CDR3 is TGCAGCGTTGAGTTGACAGATAATGAAAAACTGTTTTTT.

This CDR3 reads CASSLVDGQRGAEAFF. DNA of the CDR3: TGTGCCAGCAGCTTAGTGGACGGACAGCGGGGGGCTGAAGCTTTCTTT. This rearrangement joins TRBV7-9 to TRBJ1-1; possible D gene TRBD1, 6 bases. The CDR3 runs to 16 residues. The germline V gene has CDR1 SEHNR and CDR2 FQNEAQ (reference sequence). V was shortened by 1 base and J by 6 bases, with 18 bases between the two germline ends.

The chain employs TRBV10-3 and TRBJ2-1; 10 bases are a match to TRBD2. The CDR3 totals 15 residues. Trimming removed 3 bases from V and 7 bases from J; junction bases left unmatched: 6. Per the germline V gene, CDR1 is ENHRY and CDR2 is SYGVKD. The CDR3 sequence: CAISEGSGRENEQFF. The CDR3 nucleotides read TGTGCCATCAGTGAAGGGAGCGGGAGGGAGAATGAGCAGTTCTTC.

This chain connects TRBV2 to TRBJ1-1; D is uncertain. This CDR3 spans 12 amino acids. Looked up from germline, CDR1 is SNHLY and CDR2 is FYNNEI. V lost 6 bases and J 2 bases, leaving 7 bases between the germline ends. The chain's CDR3 is CASSRPNTEAFF. The CDR3, as DNA: TGTGCCAGCAGCAGGCCCAACACTGAAGCTTTCTTT.

This chain joins TRBV5-5 and TRBJ1-1; D call uncertain. CDR1 and CDR2 (germline): SGHKS, YYEKEE (reference sequence). The CDR3 spans 14 residues. V dropped 0 bases and J dropped 2 bases, with 8 bases sitting between them. CDR3 nucleotides: TGTGCCAGCAGCTTGGGCAACGGAAACACTGAAGCTTTCTTT. As protein: CASSLGNGNTEAFF.